This passage covers 18 T cell receptor beta chains from one sample sequenced in a study of Graves' ophthalmopathy and Graves' hyperthyroidism. The authors amplified TCR beta CDR3 regions, and they did so from RNA transcripts for repertoire sequencing. Following a first-round RT-PCR that used HTBI primers, a second-round multiplex PCR was carried out. Each CDR3 protein is one row after TCRdb ran MiXCR on the multiplex PCR reads. The sample has some 520,000 distinct CDR3 sequences, about an eighth seen once; the top ten hold 9.5% to 10%. Sequencing input: blood. These receptors were obtained from a woman younger than 45 with Graves' ophthalmopathy.

This clonotype has a count of ten or more. The J gene is TRBJ1-2, the V gene TRBV6-5; D is unclear. CDR3 length: 13 residues. Germline assignment: CDR1 MNHEY and CDR2 SVGAGI. The V and J ends lost 0 bases and 3 bases respectively, with 5 bases between them. The CDR3 DNA is TGTGCCAGCAGTTACTCGAAGGACTATGGCTACACCTTC. Encoded protein: CASSYSKDYGYTF.

The table lists this clonotype with many counts. The chain combines TRBV6-5 with TRBJ1-2; D may be TRBD1 (6 bases). Germline CDR1 is MNHEY and CDR2 is SVGAGI. This CDR3 spans 12 amino acids. Trimming removed 3 bases from V and 11 bases from J, with 13 bases in between. In DNA, the CDR3 is TGTGCCAGCAGTTATACGACAGGATTGTACACCTTC. It specifies CASSYTTGLYTF.

This chain connects TRBV3-1 to TRBJ2-7; TRBD1 agrees at 9 bases. This CDR3 has 15 residues. V lost 2 bases to trimming and J lost 4 bases; unmatched junction nucleotides: 6. In germline, CDR1 is LGHDT, CDR2 YNNKEL (reference sequence). CDR3 nucleotides: TGTGCCAGCAGCCAAACGACGGGACAGGGATACGAGCAGTACTTC. Translated, it gives CASSQTTGQGYEQYF.

Ten or more counts support this clonotype. The genes are TRBV10-2 and TRBJ2-5, with D unclear. V gave up 2 bases and J gave up 5 bases, with 6 bases separating them. Germline V CDR1 and CDR2: WSHSY, SAAADI. This CDR3 has 12 residues. The CDR3 region is CASSEVQETQYF. The CDR3 DNA follows: TGCGCCAGCAGTGAGGTGCAGGAGACCCAGTACTTC.

This clonotype has ten or more counts. The chain is built from TRBV4-1 and TRBJ1-1, with no clear D. This CDR3 spans 14 amino acids. Germline assignment: CDR1 MGHRA and CDR2 YSYEKL. With 9 bases removed from V and 5 bases from J, the gap between germline ends came to 19 bases. Here the CDR3 reads CASDARAKGTEAFF. In DNA form, the CDR3 reads TGCGCCAGTGACGCGCGGGCCAAAGGGACTGAAGCTTTCTTT.

This clonotype was detected many times. V usage is TRBV6-2 or TRBV6-3 and J usage is TRBJ1-1, with D possibly TRBD1 on 6 matching bases. V lost 4 bases, J lost 1 base, and 16 bases lay in between. Germline-derived CDR1 and CDR2 are MNHEY and SVGEGT. The CDR3 is 16 residues long. CDR3 sequence reads: CASSSGAGGENTEAFF. CDR3 DNA: TGTGCCAGCAGTTCTGGAGCGGGGGGCGAGAACACTGAAGCTTTCTTT.

CDR3 bases: TGTGCCAGCAGCCCCGGACAGGGGGCGGTCACTGAAGCTTTCTTT. This gives the protein CASSPGQGAVTEAFF. The chain carries TRBV12-3 or TRBV12-4 and TRBJ1-1; 11 bases map to TRBD1. CDR3 length: 15 residues. Trimming removed 6 bases from V and 4 bases from J; junction bases left unmatched: 7.

The rearrangement joins TRBV7-9 to TRBJ1-1; no clear D gene. CDR3 size: 13 residues. V lost 5 bases and J 4 bases, leaving 11 bases between the germline ends. Germline V CDR1 and CDR2: SEHNR, FQNEAQ (reference sequence). The CDR3 nucleotides are TGTGCCAGCAGCCCAGTAGAGGCCACTGAAGCTTTCTTT. It is translated as CASSPVEATEAFF.

This clonotype showed up just a few times. The genes are TRBV28 and TRBJ2-4; a weak D match, TRBD1 (6 bases). In germline, CDR1 is MDHEN, CDR2 SYDVKM. The V gene lost 8 bases and the J gene lost 14 bases, with 22 bases spanning the gap. This CDR3 is 13 amino acids long. The CDR3: CASSKGQRLPKYF. For the CDR3, the DNA is TGTGCCAGCTCGAAAGGACAGCGGCTTCCTAAGTACTTC.

The table lists this clonotype with a few counts. This sequence joins TRBV5-4 and TRBJ2-7; 8 bases are shared with TRBD1. The CDR3 has 15 residues. Per the germline V gene, CDR1 is SGHNT and CDR2 is YYREEE (reference sequence). Germline trimming cut 0 bases from V and 0 bases from J; bases unmatched to any gene: 2. The chain's CDR3 is CASSLVGQVSYEQYF. In DNA form, the CDR3 reads TGTGCCAGCAGCTTGGTGGGACAGGTCTCCTACGAGCAGTACTTC. Combining the CDR3 with reference TRBV5-4 and TRBJ2-7 gives the whole variable domain ETGVTQSPTHLIKTRGQQVTLRCSSQSGHNTVSWYQQALGQGPQFIFQYYREEENGRGNFPPRFSGLQFPNYSSELNVNALELDDSALYLCASSLVGQVSYEQYFGPGTRLTVT.

This clonotype was counted many times. A junction boundary mismatches the germline segment, possibly from a read error. V usage is TRBV7-7 and J usage is TRBJ2-7; possible D gene TRBD1, 6 bases. CDR3 length: 17 amino acids. Per germline, CDR1 SSHAT and CDR2 FNYEAQ (reference sequence). The CDR3 here is CASSLPTHRVVNYEQYF. In nucleotides, the CDR3 is TGTGCTAGCAGCTTACCCACTCACAGGGTTGTAAACTACGAGCAGTACTTC.

This clonotype was counted at least ten times. V and J are TRBV28 and TRBJ1-2; 9 bases are shared with TRBD1. The trim removed 5 bases at V and 4 bases at J, leaving 5 bases unmatched. Germline values: CDR1 MDHEN, CDR2 SYDVKM. This CDR3 has 14 residues. CDR3 protein: CASSRDRVSYGYTF. In nucleotides, the CDR3 is TGTGCCAGCAGTAGGGACAGGGTATCCTATGGCTACACCTTC.

The genes are TRBV11-2 and TRBJ2-7, with 12 bases lining up with TRBD2. The germline CDR1 and CDR2 sequences are SGHAT and FQNNGV. Trimming removed 2 bases from V and 4 bases from J; junction bases left unmatched: 6. CDR3 size: 16 residues. CDR3 loop: CASSLSPLAGGYEQYF. Here the CDR3 DNA reads TGTGCCAGCAGCTTAAGCCCCCTAGCGGGAGGGTACGAGCAGTACTTC.

The table lists this clonotype with many counts. V is TRBV6-1 and J is TRBJ2-2, with D possibly being TRBD1 or TRBD2 (5 bases each). V dropped 2 bases and J dropped 0 bases, with 13 bases sitting between them. From germline, CDR1 is MNHNS and CDR2 SASEGT. The CDR3 loop spans 17 amino acids. The CDR3 coding sequence is TGTGCCAGCAGTGAACGGGGCAGGGTACCGAACACCGGGGAGCTGTTTTTT. This encodes CASSERGRVPNTGELFF.

This clonotype was detected a few times. V is TRBV12-3 or TRBV12-4 and J is TRBJ1-2; TRBD1 matches at 8 bases. This CDR3 comprises 14 residues. V dropped 7 bases and J dropped 3; count of bases not matched to a gene: 7. DNA of the CDR3: TGTGCCAGCACCCGGGGACAGGAGTACTATGGCTACACCTTC. Its protein is CASTRGQEYYGYTF.

This clonotype was detected many times. The rearrangement uses TRBV20-1 and TRBJ1-1; 10 bases are a match to TRBD1. Germline lookup yields CDR1 DFQATT and CDR2 SNEGSKA (reference sequence). With 1 base clipped from V and 11 bases from J, the junction kept 28 bases outside the gene matches. The CDR3 loop spans 20 amino acids. CDR3 coding DNA: TGCAGTGCTAGAGGGTTTGGGACAGGGGCCGCCAGGGGGGGAAAAAAGGAGGCTTTCTTT. This sequence encodes CSARGFGTGAARGGKKEAFF.

Ten or more counts support this clonotype. The V call is TRBV27, the J call TRBJ2-5; D is undetermined. Deletions cut 2 bases from V and 4 bases from J, with 11 bases between. Germline CDR1 MNHEY, CDR2 SMNVEV (reference sequence). CDR3 size: 14 residues. The CDR3 protein is CASSLQSRRETQYF. CDR3 DNA: TGTGCCAGCAGTTTACAGTCTCGGCGAGAGACCCAGTACTTC.

In this sample, this clonotype turned up many times. The rearrangement links TRBV6-1 to TRBJ1-1, with D possibly matching TRBD1 (6 bases). The CDR3 has 16 amino acids. The V and J ends lost 7 bases and 1 base respectively, with 19 bases between them. Germline V gene sequence: CDR1 MNHNS, CDR2 SASEGT. The chain's CDR3 is CASMEQGTLGNTEAFF. The CDR3 nucleotides are TGTGCCAGCATGGAACAGGGAACATTGGGGAACACTGAAGCTTTCTTT.